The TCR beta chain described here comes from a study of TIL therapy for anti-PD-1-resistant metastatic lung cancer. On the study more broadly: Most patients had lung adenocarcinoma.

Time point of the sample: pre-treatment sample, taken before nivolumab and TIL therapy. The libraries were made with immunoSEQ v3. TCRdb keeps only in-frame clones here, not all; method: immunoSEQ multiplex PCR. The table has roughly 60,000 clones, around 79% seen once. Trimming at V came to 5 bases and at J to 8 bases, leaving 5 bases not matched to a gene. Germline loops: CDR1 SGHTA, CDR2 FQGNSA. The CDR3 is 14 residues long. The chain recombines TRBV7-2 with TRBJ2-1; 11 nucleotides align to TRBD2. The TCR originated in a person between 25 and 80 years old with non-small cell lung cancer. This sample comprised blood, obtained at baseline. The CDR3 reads CASSQLAGAHEQFF. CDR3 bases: TGTGCCAGCAGCCAACTAGCGGGGGCACATGAGCAGTTCTTC.